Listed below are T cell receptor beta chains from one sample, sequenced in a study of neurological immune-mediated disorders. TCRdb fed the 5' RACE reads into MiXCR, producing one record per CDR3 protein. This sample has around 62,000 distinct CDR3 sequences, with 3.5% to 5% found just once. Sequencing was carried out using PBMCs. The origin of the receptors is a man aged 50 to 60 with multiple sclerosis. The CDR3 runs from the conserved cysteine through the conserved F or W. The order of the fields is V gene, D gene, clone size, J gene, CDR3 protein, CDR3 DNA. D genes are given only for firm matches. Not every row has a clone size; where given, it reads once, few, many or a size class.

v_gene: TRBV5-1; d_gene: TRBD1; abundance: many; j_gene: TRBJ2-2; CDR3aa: CASSSRTGNSGELFF; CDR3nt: TGCGCCAGCAGCTCCCGGACAGGGAATTCCGGGGAGCTGTTTTTT
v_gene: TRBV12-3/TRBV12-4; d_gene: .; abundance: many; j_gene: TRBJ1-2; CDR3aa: CASSKNYGYTF; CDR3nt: TGTGCCAGCAGTAAGAACTATGGCTACACCTTC
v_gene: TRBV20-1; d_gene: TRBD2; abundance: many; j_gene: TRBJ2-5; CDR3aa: CSASAGQRGGETQYF; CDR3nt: TGCAGTGCTTCCGCCGGGCAGCGGGGGGGAGAGACCCAGTACTTC
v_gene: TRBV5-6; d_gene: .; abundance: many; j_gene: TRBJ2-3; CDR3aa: CASSQRGSRVSGTDTQYF; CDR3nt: TGTGCCAGCAGCCAACGGGGTAGCAGGGTTTCTGGCACAGATACGCAGTATTTT
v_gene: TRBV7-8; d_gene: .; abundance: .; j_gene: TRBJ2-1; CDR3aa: CASSLVPAQQFF; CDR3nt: TGTGCCAGCAGCTTAGTACCCGCCCAGCAGTTCTTC
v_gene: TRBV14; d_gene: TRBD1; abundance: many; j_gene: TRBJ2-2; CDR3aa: CASSLDRVWTGELFF; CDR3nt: TGTGCCAGCAGCCTAGACAGGGTGTGGACCGGGGAGCTGTTTTTT
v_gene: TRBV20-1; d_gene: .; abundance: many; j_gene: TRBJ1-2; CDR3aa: CSAATPGAFGYTF; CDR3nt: TGCAGTGCAGCCACGCCGGGGGCGTTTGGCTACACCTTC
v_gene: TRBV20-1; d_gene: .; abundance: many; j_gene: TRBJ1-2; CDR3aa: CSARDSNVDGYTF; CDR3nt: TGCAGTGCTAGAGATTCAAATGTAGATGGCTACACCTTC
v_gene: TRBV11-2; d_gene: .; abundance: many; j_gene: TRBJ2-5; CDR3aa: CASSLAPGGLTQYF; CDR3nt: TGTGCCAGCAGCCTAGCGCCGGGGGGCTTGACCCAGTACTTC
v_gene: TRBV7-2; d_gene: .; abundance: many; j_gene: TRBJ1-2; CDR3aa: CASRLGGYGYTF; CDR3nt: TGTGCCAGCAGGTTGGGGGGCTATGGCTACACCTTC
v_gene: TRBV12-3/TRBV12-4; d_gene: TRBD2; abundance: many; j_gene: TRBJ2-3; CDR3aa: CASSPPSGGLTDTQYF; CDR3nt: TGTGCCAGCAGTCCCCCCAGCGGGGGATTAACAGATACGCAGTATTTT
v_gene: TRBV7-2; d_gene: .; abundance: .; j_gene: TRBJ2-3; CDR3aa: CASSLVAVTDTQYF; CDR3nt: TGTGCCAGCAGCTTAGTGGCAGTTACAGATACGCAGTATTTT
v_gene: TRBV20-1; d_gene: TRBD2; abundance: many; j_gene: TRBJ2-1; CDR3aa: CSARAGTSFAYNEQFF; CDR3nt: TGCAGTGCTAGAGCAGGGACTAGCTTCGCCTACAATGAGCAGTTCTTC
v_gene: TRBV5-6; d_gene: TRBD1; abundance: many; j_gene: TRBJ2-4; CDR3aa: CASSSRQGAVGAKNIQYF; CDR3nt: TGTGCCAGCAGTTCGAGACAGGGGGCAGTCGGGGCCAAAAACATTCAGTACTTC
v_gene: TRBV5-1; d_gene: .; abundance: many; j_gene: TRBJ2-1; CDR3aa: CASSLASKSSYNEQFF; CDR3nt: TGCGCCAGCAGCCTCGCCTCTAAGAGCTCCTACAATGAGCAGTTCTTC
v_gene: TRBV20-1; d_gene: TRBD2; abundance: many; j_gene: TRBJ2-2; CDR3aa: CSARPAGGNTGELFF; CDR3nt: TGCAGTGCTAGACCAGCGGGGGGGAACACCGGGGAGCTGTTTTTT
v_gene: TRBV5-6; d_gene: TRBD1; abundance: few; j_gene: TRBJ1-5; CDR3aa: CASSLAGTGGQPQNF; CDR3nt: TGTGCCAGCAGCTTGGCCGGGACAGGGGGCCAGCCCCAGAATTTT
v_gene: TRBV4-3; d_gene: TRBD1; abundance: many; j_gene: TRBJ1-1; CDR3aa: CASSHLGDRGTEAFF; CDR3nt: TGCGCCAGCAGCCACCTAGGGGACAGGGGCACTGAAGCTTTCTTT
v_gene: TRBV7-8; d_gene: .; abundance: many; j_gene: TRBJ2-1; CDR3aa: CASKPGNGPENEQFF; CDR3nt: TGTGCCAGCAAACCTGGTAACGGCCCAGAGAATGAGCAGTTCTTC
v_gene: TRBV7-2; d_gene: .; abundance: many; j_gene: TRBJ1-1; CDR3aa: CASSPWDGPNTEAFF; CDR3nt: TGTGCCAGCAGCCCCTGGGACGGACCTAACACTGAAGCTTTCTTT
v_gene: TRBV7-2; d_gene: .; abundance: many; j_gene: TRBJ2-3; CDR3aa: CASSFYRSTDTQYF; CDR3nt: TGTGCCAGCAGCTTCTATCGGAGCACAGATACGCAGTATTTT
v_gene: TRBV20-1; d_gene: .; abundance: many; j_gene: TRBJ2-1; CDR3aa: CSARNGRSLSYNEQFF; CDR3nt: TGCAGTGCTAGAAACGGACGGAGCCTGTCCTACAATGAGCAGTTCTTC
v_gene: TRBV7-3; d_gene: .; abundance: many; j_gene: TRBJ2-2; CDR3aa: CASSVVGRSGELFF; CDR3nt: TGTGCCAGCAGCGTAGTGGGAAGGTCCGGGGAGCTGTTTTTT
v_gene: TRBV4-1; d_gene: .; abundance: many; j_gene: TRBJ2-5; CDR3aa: CASSQVPRDQETQYF; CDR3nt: TGCGCCAGCAGCCAAGTCCCCAGAGATCAAGAGACCCAGTACTTC
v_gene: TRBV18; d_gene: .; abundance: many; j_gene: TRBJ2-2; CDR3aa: CASSPVQGELFF; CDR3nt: TGTGCCAGCTCACCGGTACAGGGCGAGCTGTTTTTT
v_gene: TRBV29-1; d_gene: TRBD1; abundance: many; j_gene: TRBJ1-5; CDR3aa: CSATIDRGRGQPQNF; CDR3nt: TGCAGCGCTACTATCGACAGGGGAAGGGGTCAGCCCCAGAATTTT
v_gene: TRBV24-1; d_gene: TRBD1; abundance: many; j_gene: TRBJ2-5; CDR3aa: CATSEWDRGEETQYF; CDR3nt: TGTGCCACCAGTGAGTGGGACAGGGGGGAAGAGACCCAGTACTTC
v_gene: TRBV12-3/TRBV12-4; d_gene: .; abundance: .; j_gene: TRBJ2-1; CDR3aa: CASCMTGDSNEQFF; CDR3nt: TGTGCCAGTTGTATGACGGGGGACAGCAATGAGCAGTTCTTC
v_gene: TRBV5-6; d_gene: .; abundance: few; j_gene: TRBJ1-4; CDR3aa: CASSQILGAAIEKLFF; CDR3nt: TGTGCCAGCAGTCAAATTTTGGGGGCAGCTATTGAAAAACTGTTTTTT
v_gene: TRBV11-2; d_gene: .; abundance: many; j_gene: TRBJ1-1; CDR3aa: CASSLFPGRGNTEAFF; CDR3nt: TGTGCCAGCAGCTTATTCCCAGGGAGGGGGAACACTGAAGCTTTCTTT
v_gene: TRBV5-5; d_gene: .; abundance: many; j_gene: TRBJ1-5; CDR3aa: CASSTQGSSNQPQHF; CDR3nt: TGTGCCAGCAGTACGCAGGGGTCTAGCAATCAGCCCCAGCATTTT
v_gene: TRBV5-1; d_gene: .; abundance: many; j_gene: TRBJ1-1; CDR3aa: CASSQTGGQNTEAFF; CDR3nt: TGCGCCAGCAGCCAGACGGGGGGGCAGAACACTGAAGCTTTCTTT
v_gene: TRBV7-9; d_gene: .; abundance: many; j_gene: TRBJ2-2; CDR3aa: CASSLKGNTGELFF; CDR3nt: TGTGCCAGCAGCTTGAAGGGGAACACCGGGGAGCTGTTTTTT
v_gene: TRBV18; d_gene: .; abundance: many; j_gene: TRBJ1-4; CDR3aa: CASSTGFANEKLFF; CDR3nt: TGTGCCAGCTCAACAGGGTTTGCTAATGAAAAACTGTTTTTT
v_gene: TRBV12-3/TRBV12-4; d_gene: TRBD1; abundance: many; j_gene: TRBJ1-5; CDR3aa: CASSARTGLQPQNF; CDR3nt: TGTGCCAGCAGTGCCCGGACAGGGCTTCAGCCCCAGAATTTT
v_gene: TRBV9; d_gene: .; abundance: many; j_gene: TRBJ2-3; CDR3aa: CASSVVGFGDTQYF; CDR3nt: TGTGCCAGCAGCGTAGTGGGGTTTGGAGATACGCAGTATTTT
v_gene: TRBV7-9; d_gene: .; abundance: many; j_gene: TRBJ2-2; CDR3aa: CASSLGSNTGELFF; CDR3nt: TGTGCCAGCAGCTTAGGGAGCAACACCGGGGAGCTGTTTTTT
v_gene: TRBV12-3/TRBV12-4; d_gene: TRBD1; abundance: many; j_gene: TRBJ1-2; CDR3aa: CASSLGQGANGYTF; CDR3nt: TGTGCCAGCAGTTTAGGACAGGGGGCAAATGGCTACACCTTC
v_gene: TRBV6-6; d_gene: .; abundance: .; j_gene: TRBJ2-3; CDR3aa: CASSQRDISTDTQYF; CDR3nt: TGTGCCAGCAGTCAGCGGGACATAAGCACAGATACGCAGTATTTT
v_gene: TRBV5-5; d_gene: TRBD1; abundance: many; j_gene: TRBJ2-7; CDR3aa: CASSLGRDRGYYEQYF; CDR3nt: TGTGCCAGCAGCTTGGGCCGGGACAGGGGATACTACGAGCAGTACTTC
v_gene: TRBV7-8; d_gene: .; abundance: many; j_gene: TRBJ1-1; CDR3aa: CASSLLLGREAEAFF; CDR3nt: TGTGCCAGCAGCTTACTACTTGGGCGGGAGGCTGAAGCTTTCTTT
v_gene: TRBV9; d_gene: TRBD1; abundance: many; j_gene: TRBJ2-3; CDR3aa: CASSGGTGRDTQYF; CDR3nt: TGTGCCAGCAGCGGAGGGACAGGTCGAGATACGCAGTATTTT
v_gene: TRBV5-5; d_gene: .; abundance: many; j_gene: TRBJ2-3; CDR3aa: CASTSSLPVAADTQYF; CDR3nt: TGTGCCAGCACCTCCTCATTGCCGGTTGCCGCAGATACGCAGTATTTT
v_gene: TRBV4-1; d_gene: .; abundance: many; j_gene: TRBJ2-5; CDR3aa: CASSQIGRGETQYF; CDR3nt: TGCGCCAGCAGCCAGATAGGGCGGGGTGAGACCCAGTACTTC
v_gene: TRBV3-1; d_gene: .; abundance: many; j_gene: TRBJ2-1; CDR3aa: CASSQRLGFGQFF; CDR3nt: TGTGCCAGCAGTCAACGACTGGGATTTGGGCAGTTCTTC